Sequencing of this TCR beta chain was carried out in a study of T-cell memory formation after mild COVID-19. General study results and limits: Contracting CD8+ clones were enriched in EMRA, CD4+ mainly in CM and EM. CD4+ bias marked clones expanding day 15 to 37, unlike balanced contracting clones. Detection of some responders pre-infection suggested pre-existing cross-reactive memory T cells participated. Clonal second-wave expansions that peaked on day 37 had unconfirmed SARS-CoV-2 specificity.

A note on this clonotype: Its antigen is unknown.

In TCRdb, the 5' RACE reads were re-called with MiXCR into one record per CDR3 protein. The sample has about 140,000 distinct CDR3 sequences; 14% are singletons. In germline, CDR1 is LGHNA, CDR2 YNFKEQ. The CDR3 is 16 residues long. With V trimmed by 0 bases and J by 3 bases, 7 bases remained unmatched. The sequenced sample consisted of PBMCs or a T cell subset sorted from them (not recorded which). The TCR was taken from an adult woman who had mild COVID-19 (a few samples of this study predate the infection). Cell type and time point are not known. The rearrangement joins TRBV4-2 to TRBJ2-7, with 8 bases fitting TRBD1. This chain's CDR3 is CASSQEGQVLYYEQYF. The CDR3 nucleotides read TGTGCCAGCAGCCAAGAGGGACAGGTCCTATACTACGAGCAGTACTTC.